The subject of this entry is one T cell receptor (beta chain). The sample is drawn from a study of control samples from healthy donors and cancer patients. The table came from immunoSEQ multiplex PCR; TCRdb's copy has only in-frame clones and leaves some out. This sample has 130,000 or so clones, with 94% found just once. The V end lost 2 bases, the J end lost 1 base, and 9 bases lay between the germline ends. The germline V gene encodes CDR1 SGHAT and CDR2 FQNNGV. The CDR3 totals 14 residues. The chain joins TRBV11-2 to TRBJ2-7, with D hard to call. Material: blood. The TCR originated in a middle-aged man in good health. CDR3 nucleotides: TGTGCCAGCAGCTTATTGTACACTTCCTACGAGCAGTACTTC. Translated: CASSLLYTSYEQYF.